One sample yielded the 31 T cell receptor beta chains listed below, sequenced in a study of cytomegalovirus exposure and HLA in healthy donors. PCR was performed using 60 Vbeta and 13 Jbeta primers. TCRdb keeps only in-frame clones here, not all; method: immunoSEQ multiplex PCR. The sample includes about 300,000 clones, 86% of them seen just once. Specimen: PBMCs. The receptors shown here come from a man in his forties in good health and CMV-seropositive.

V usage is TRBV6-5 and J usage is TRBJ2-1; 12 bases align to TRBD2. The germline V gene encodes CDR1 MNHEY and CDR2 SVGAGI. V shed 6 bases and J 7 bases; nucleotides not matched to a gene: 7. This CDR3 has 15 residues. CDR3 in amino acids: CASRWTSGVPNEQFF. The CDR3 bases are TGTGCCAGCAGATGGACTAGCGGGGTCCCTAATGAGCAGTTCTTC.

V and J are TRBV6-5 and TRBJ1-3; D perhaps matches TRBD1 (6 bases). V was clipped by 5 bases and J by 4 bases, with 15 bases between them. The CDR3 is 15 amino acids. In germline, CDR1 is MNHEY, CDR2 SVGAGI. The CDR3 DNA reads TGTGCCAGCAGTCTGGGGTGGGGGCAAGGAAACACCATATATTTT. Protein sequence: CASSLGWGQGNTIYF.

V and J are TRBV7-2 and TRBJ2-7; D unresolved. The CDR3 totals 14 residues. V lost 1 base to trimming and J lost 0 bases, with 7 bases between them. Germline loops: CDR1 SGHTA, CDR2 FQGNSA. The CDR3 region is CASSLGRNSYEQYF. CDR3 DNA: TGTGCCAGCAGCTTAGGGCGGAACTCCTACGAGCAGTACTTC. Full variable domain (missing parts from reference TRBV7-2 and TRBJ2-7): GAGVSQSPSNKVTEKGKDVELRCDPISGHTALYWYRQSLGQGLEFLIYFQGNSAPDKSGLPSDRFSAERTGGSVSTLTIQRTQQEDSAVYLCASSLGRNSYEQYFGPGTRLTVT.

The chain uses TRBV6-5 and TRBJ2-1; 10 nucleotides agree with TRBD2. V trimming: 5 bases; J trimming: 3 bases; junction bases outside the gene matches: 4. The CDR3 extends over 15 amino acids. The germline V gene has CDR1 MNHEY and CDR2 SVGAGI. CDR3 residues: CASSKTSGVYNEQFF. The CDR3 bases are TGTGCCAGCAGTAAAACTAGCGGGGTCTACAATGAGCAGTTCTTC.

V is TRBV28 and J is TRBJ2-7; 10 bases map to TRBD2. J was trimmed by 0 bases and V by 1 base; bases with no gene match: 3. CDR1 and CDR2 (germline): MDHEN, SYDVKM. This CDR3 has 16 residues. The CDR3, as DNA: TGTGCCAGCAGTTTATCCCCTAGCGGGAGCTCCTACGAGCAGTACTTC. It translates to CASSLSPSGSSYEQYF.

The chain links TRBV19 to TRBJ2-2; D is perhaps TRBD2 (5 bases). V lost 5 bases to trimming and J lost 7 bases, with 14 bases between them. The germline V gene has CDR1 LNHDA and CDR2 SQIVND (reference sequence). The CDR3 extends over 14 amino acids. CDR3: CASSPLSAGGELFF. DNA for the CDR3: TGTGCCAGTAGTCCTCTTAGCGCAGGCGGGGAGCTGTTTTTT.

The gene calls are TRBV5-1 and TRBJ1-3; D is undetermined. Trimming pared 1 base from V and 0 bases from J, leaving 14 bases between. Looked up from germline, CDR1 is SGHRS and CDR2 is YFSETQ. The CDR3 covers 17 residues. For the CDR3, the DNA is TGCGCCAGCAGCTTGATGACCGTCGACAACTCTGGAAACACCATATATTTT. Translation gives CASSLMTVDNSGNTIYF.

The V call is TRBV7-9, the J call TRBJ2-7; D might be TRBD1 (5 bases). Germline V gene sequence: CDR1 SEHNR, CDR2 FQNEAQ (reference sequence). CDR3 size: 15 residues. Trimming took off 1 base at V and 2 bases at J, with 12 bases between the two ends. Here the CDR3 reads CASSLEPQGPYEQYF. The CDR3 region has the DNA TGTGCCAGCAGCTTAGAGCCTCAGGGTCCCTACGAGCAGTACTTC.

The rearrangement uses TRBV18 and TRBJ2-7; D is unresolved. This CDR3 has 15 residues. Germline assignment: CDR1 KGHSH and CDR2 LQKENI. V lost 6 bases and J 4 bases, leaving 19 bases between the germline ends. CDR3 DNA: TGTGCCAGCTCGCGATTGCCGGGTCCTACATACGAGCAGTACTTC. Translated: CASSRLPGPTYEQYF. Drawing the rest from reference TRBV18 and TRBJ2-7, the complete variable domain is NAGVMQNPRHLVRRRGQEARLRCSPMKGHSHVYWYRQLPEEGLKFMVYLQKENIIDESGMPKERFSAEFPKEGPSILRIQQVVRGDSAAYFCASSRLPGPTYEQYFGPGTRLTVT.

This chain uses TRBV27 with TRBJ2-1; D is perhaps TRBD2 (5 bases). The germline V gene encodes CDR1 MNHEY and CDR2 SMNVEV (reference sequence). V was pared by 2 bases and J by 6 bases, with 11 bases between. The CDR3 has 14 residues. The CDR3 reads CASSLRGLGNEQFF. CDR3 sequence (DNA): TGTGCCAGCAGTTTACGGGGTTTGGGCAATGAGCAGTTCTTC.

The rearrangement links TRBV18 to TRBJ2-1; D may be TRBD1 (6 bases). The CDR3 extends over 17 amino acids. Germline lookup yields CDR1 KGHSH and CDR2 LQKENI. Trimming took 3 bases from V and 10 from J, leaving 25 bases between them. CDR3 region: CASSPPGQGPSSREQFF. The CDR3 DNA follows: TGTGCCAGCTCACCTCCGGGGCAGGGGCCCTCGTCTCGGGAGCAGTTCTTC.

The V and J genes are TRBV18 and TRBJ1-2; 7 bases match TRBD1. The CDR3 runs 13 residues. Germline lookup yields CDR1 KGHSH and CDR2 LQKENI. Trimming cost V 0 bases and J 6 bases; bases outside gene matches: 1. The CDR3 region is CASSPPQGDGYTF. The CDR3 DNA sequence: TGTGCCAGCTCACCACCCCAGGGGGATGGCTACACCTTC.

This clone was picked up a small number of times. The chain is built from TRBV28 and TRBJ1-2, with 7 bases aligning to TRBD1. CDR3 length: 15 amino acids. V gave up 4 bases and J gave up 2 bases; unmatched junction bases: 7. Germline V lookup: CDR1 MDHEN, CDR2 SYDVKM. The CDR3 here is CASSSPGQTNYGYTF. Written as DNA, the CDR3 is TGTGCCAGCAGTTCCCCGGGACAGACCAACTATGGCTACACCTTC.

The rearrangement joins TRBV7-9 to TRBJ1-4, with D hard to call. This CDR3 is built from 14 residues. Germline V gives CDR1 SEHNR, CDR2 FQNEAQ (reference sequence). The V end lost 5 bases, the J end lost 4 bases, and 11 bases lay between the germline ends. The CDR3 reads CASSPGYLNEKLFF. Here the CDR3 DNA reads TGTGCCAGCAGCCCAGGTTACCTTAATGAAAAACTGTTTTTT. The variable domain in full, completed from reference TRBV7-9 and TRBJ1-4, reads DTGVSQNPRHKITKRGQNVTFRCDPISEHNRLYWYRQTLGQGPEFLTYFQNEAQLEKSRLLSDRFSAERPKGSFSTLEIQRTEQGDSAMYLCASSPGYLNEKLFFGSGTQLSVL.

This chain joins TRBV19 and TRBJ2-7, with 9 bases fitting TRBD1. The junction had 3 bases not matched to a gene; V was cut back by 5 bases and J by 4 bases. Germline V CDR1 and CDR2: LNHDA, SQIVND (reference sequence). The CDR3 extends over 13 amino acids. The CDR3 nucleotides are TGTGCCAGTAGTCAGACAGGGGGGTACGAGCAGTACTTC. It yields the protein CASSQTGGYEQYF.

V usage is TRBV6-4 and J usage is TRBJ2-3; a weak D match, TRBD1 (6 bases). Germline-derived CDR1 and CDR2 are MRHNA and SNTAGT. The CDR3 is 16 residues long. V was clipped by 0 bases and J by 0 bases, with 10 bases between them. The CDR3 coding sequence is TGTGCCAGCAGTGACTCGGCAGGGGCTAGCACAGATACGCAGTATTTT. It specifies CASSDSAGASTDTQYF.

The chain combines TRBV19 with TRBJ2-4; 7 bases line up with TRBD2. The V and J ends lost 5 bases and 0 bases, in that order; junction bases with no gene match: 7. The CDR3 loop spans 16 amino acids. CDR1 and CDR2 from the germline V gene are LNHDA and SQIVND (reference sequence). This CDR3 is CASSPLGRVAKNIQYF. The CDR3, as DNA: TGTGCCAGTAGTCCACTGGGGAGGGTAGCCAAAAACATTCAGTACTTC.

The CDR3 nucleotides are TGTGCCAGCAGTGGGGGACAGTGGGTGAACACTGAAGCTTTCTTT. Amino acid sequence: CASSGGQWVNTEAFF. This chain uses TRBV28 with TRBJ1-1; 7 nucleotides agree with TRBD1. This CDR3 region has 15 residues. V shed 5 bases and J 0 bases; nucleotides not matched to a gene: 6. The germline gives CDR1 MDHEN, CDR2 SYDVKM.

The chain employs TRBV5-1 and TRBJ2-7; 11 positions agree with TRBD2. Germline lookup yields CDR1 SGHRS and CDR2 YFSETQ. The CDR3 is made up of 15 amino acids. V lost 4 bases to trimming and J lost 0 bases; unmatched junction nucleotides: 3. The CDR3 loop is CASSLGTSGSYEQYF. CDR3 DNA: TGCGCCAGCAGCCTAGGGACTAGCGGCTCCTACGAGCAGTACTTC. The full variable domain, with the rest looked up from reference TRBV5-1 and TRBJ2-7, is KAGVTQTPRYLIKTRGQQVTLSCSPISGHRSVSWYQQTPGQGLQFLFEYFSETQRNKGNFPGRFSGRQFSNSRSEMNVSTLELGDSALYLCASSLGTSGSYEQYFGPGTRLTVT.

The chain uses TRBV10-3 and TRBJ2-2, with 9 bases identical to TRBD1. The V and J ends lost 0 bases and 1 base, in that order; junction bases with no gene match: 6. CDR1 is ENHRY and CDR2 is SYGVKD in the germline V gene. This CDR3 comprises 18 residues. The CDR3: CAISESLGTGLNTGELFF. CDR3 coding DNA: TGTGCCATCAGTGAGTCATTAGGGACAGGGCTGAACACCGGGGAGCTGTTTTTT.

This clone occurred once. For the CDR3, the DNA is TGTGCCAGCAGTTCAGGGGTTGGCTCCTACAATGAGCAGTTCTTC. As protein: CASSSGVGSYNEQFF. This chain uses TRBV27 with TRBJ2-1; weak D call: TRBD1 (6 bases). Trimming removed 4 bases from V and 0 bases from J, with 10 bases in between. CDR3 length: 15 residues. The germline V gene encodes CDR1 MNHEY and CDR2 SMNVEV (reference sequence).

The J gene is TRBJ2-7, the V gene TRBV27, with D unresolved. V lost 2 bases and J 3 bases, leaving 11 bases between the germline ends. This CDR3 is 14 amino acids long. Per germline, CDR1 MNHEY and CDR2 SMNVEV (reference sequence). CDR3 nucleotides: TGTGCCAGCAGTTTAAGCGACGGCAACTACGAGCAGTACTTC. Translated: CASSLSDGNYEQYF.

The chain carries TRBV27 and TRBJ2-7; D might be TRBD2 (5 bases). Germline V CDR1 and CDR2: MNHEY, SMNVEV (reference sequence). The CDR3 is made up of 14 amino acids. V gave up 5 bases and J gave up 3 bases, with 14 bases separating them. The chain's CDR3 is CASSTRVGGYEQYF. The CDR3 coding sequence is TGTGCCAGCAGTACGCGGGTAGGCGGCTACGAGCAGTACTTC.

The rearrangement joins TRBV5-1 to TRBJ2-1, with TRBD2 identical over 13 bases. This CDR3 region has 16 residues. CDR1 SGHRS and CDR2 YFSETQ come from the germline V gene. Germline trimming cut 0 bases from V and 8 bases from J; bases unmatched to any gene: 5. DNA for the CDR3: TGCGCCAGCAGCTTGGAACTAGCGGGAGGGAGTGATGAGCAGTTCTTC. Encoded protein: CASSLELAGGSDEQFF.

The chain is built from TRBV6-1 and TRBJ2-6, with no clear D. V lost 6 bases and J 0 bases, leaving 3 bases between the germline ends. The CDR3 has 13 residues. The germline gives CDR1 MNHNS, CDR2 SASEGT. The CDR3 nucleotides read TGTGCCAGCAGCCGCTCTGGGGCCAACGTCCTGACTTTC. Encoded protein: CASSRSGANVLTF.

The genes are TRBV6-5 and TRBJ2-7; TRBD2 matches at 8 bases. The CDR3 extends over 14 amino acids. CDR1 and CDR2 (germline): MNHEY, SVGAGI. V dropped 5 bases and J dropped 3; count of bases not matched to a gene: 6. CDR3 DNA: TGTGCCAGCAGTACCGGGAGGGCGGTCTACGAGCAGTACTTC. It is translated as CASSTGRAVYEQYF.

The chain combines TRBV19 with TRBJ2-1; a weak D match, TRBD2 (5 bases). This CDR3 comprises 18 residues. Germline V lookup: CDR1 LNHDA, CDR2 SQIVND (reference sequence). V lost 6 bases and J lost 0, with 21 bases in between. DNA for the CDR3: TGTGCCAGTAGAAGGTGGGGTCAGCGGATTAGCTCCTACAATGAGCAGTTCTTC. It yields the protein CASRRWGQRISSYNEQFF.

This clone was recorded once. The chain uses TRBV4-1 and TRBJ1-5; 11 nucleotides agree with TRBD1. CDR1 is MGHRA, CDR2 YSYEKL, per germline. The CDR3 length is 16 residues. With V trimmed by 2 bases and J by 4 bases, 4 bases remained unmatched. The CDR3 spells CASSQPGQGVNQPQHF. For the CDR3, the DNA is TGCGCCAGCAGCCAACCGGGACAGGGGGTTAATCAGCCCCAGCATTTT.

The chain employs TRBV13 and TRBJ2-1, with D uncertain. The ends were cut back, 5 bases at V and 4 bases at J, with 15 bases in the middle. The germline CDR1 and CDR2 sequences are PRHDT and FYEKMQ (reference sequence). The CDR3 contains 15 residues. The CDR3 spells CASSPDVGRYNEQFF. CDR3 nucleotides: TGTGCCAGCAGCCCCGACGTAGGCAGGTACAATGAGCAGTTCTTC.

The CDR3: CASSIALQREVADTQYF. The CDR3 DNA is TGTGCCAGTAGTATAGCTCTACAGCGGGAGGTCGCAGATACGCAGTATTTT. The chain combines TRBV19 with TRBJ2-3; 9 positions agree with TRBD2. This CDR3 has 17 residues. V was pared by 1 base and J by 4 bases, with 9 bases of the junction left unmatched. Germline CDR1 reads LNHDA; CDR2 reads SQIVND (reference sequence).

V usage is TRBV28 and J usage is TRBJ2-7; no firm D call. The CDR3 contains 12 residues. Trimming removed 3 bases at V and 5 bases at J, with 8 bases between. Germline CDR1 reads MDHEN; CDR2 reads SYDVKM. CDR3 amino acids: CASSFPGDEQYF. The DNA for the CDR3 is TGTGCCAGCAGTTTTCCGGGTGACGAGCAGTACTTC.